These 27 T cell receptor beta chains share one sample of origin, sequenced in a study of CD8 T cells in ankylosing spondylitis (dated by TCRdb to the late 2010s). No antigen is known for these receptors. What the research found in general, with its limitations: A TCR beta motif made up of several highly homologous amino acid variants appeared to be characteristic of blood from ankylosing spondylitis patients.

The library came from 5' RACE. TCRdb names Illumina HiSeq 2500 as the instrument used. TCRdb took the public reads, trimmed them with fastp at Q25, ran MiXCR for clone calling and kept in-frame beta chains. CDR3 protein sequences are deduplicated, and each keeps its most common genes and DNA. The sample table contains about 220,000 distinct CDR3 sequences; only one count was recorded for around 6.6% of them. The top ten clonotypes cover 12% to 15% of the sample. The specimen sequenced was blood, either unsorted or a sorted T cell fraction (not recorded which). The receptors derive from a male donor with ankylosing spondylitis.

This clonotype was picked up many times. CDR3 residues: CASSPSPGQHNEQFF. In nucleotides, the CDR3 is TGTGCCAGCAGCCCGTCGCCAGGCCAGCATAATGAGCAGTTCTTC. The chain joins TRBV9 to TRBJ2-1, with D hard to call. Trimming shortened V by 4 bases and J by 7 bases, and 18 bases separated the two germline ends. This CDR3 is 15 amino acids long. Germline V gene sequence: CDR1 SGDLS, CDR2 YYNGEE.

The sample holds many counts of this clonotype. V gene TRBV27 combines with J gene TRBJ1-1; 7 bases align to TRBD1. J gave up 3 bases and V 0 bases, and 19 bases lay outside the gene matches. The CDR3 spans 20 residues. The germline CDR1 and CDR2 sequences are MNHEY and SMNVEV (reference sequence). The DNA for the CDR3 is TGTGCCAGCAGTTTATCAGCCTATTCTATCGGACAGGCTGTGGACACTGAAGCTTTCTTT. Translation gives CASSLSAYSIGQAVDTEAFF.

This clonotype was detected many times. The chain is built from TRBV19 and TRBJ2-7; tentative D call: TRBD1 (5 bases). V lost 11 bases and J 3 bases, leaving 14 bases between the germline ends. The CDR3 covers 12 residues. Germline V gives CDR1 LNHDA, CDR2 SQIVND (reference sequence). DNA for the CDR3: TGTGCCTCCAGGGCGGACGGCTACGAGCAGTACTTC. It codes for CASRADGYEQYF.

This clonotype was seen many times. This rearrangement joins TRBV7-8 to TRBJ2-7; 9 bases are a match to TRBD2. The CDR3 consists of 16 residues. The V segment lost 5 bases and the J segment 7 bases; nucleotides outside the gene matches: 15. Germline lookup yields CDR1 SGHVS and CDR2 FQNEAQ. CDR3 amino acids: CASSPPGIAGVGEQYF. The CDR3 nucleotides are TGTGCCAGCAGCCCCCCGGGGATAGCGGGAGTAGGAGAGCAGTACTTC.

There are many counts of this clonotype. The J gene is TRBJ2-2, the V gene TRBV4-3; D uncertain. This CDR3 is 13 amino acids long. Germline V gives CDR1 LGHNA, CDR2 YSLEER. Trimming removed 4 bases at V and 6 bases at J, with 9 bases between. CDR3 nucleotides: TGCGCCAGCAGCCTCCGGGCCCCCGGGGAGCTGTTTTTT. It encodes CASSLRAPGELFF.

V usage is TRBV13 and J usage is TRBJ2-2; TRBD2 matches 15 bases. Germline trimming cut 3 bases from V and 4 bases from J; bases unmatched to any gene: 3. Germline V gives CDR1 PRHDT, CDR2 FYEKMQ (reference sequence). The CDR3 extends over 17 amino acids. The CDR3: CASSLGLAGGSTGELFF. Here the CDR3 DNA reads TGTGCCAGCAGCTTGGGACTAGCGGGAGGTAGCACCGGGGAGCTGTTTTTT.

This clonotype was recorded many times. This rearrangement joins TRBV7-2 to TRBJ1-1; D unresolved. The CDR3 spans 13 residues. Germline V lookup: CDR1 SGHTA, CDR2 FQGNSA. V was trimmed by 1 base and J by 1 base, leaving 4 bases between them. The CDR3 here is CASSLGWNTEAFF. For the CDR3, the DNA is TGTGCCAGCAGCTTAGGCTGGAACACTGAAGCTTTCTTT.

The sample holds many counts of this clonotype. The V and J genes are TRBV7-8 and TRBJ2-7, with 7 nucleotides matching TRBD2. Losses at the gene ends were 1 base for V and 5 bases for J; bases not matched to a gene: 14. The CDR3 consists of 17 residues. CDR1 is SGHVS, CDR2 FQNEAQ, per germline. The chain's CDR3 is CASSLGVLGGEIHEQYF. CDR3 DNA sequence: TGTGCCAGCAGCTTAGGGGTGTTGGGGGGGGAAATTCACGAGCAGTACTTC.

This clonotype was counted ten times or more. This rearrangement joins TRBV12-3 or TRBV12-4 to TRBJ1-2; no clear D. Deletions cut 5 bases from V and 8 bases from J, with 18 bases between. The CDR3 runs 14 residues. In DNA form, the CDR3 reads TGTGCCAGCAGTCTTGATGGGGTTCCCTTCGGCTACACCTTC. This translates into CASSLDGVPFGYTF.

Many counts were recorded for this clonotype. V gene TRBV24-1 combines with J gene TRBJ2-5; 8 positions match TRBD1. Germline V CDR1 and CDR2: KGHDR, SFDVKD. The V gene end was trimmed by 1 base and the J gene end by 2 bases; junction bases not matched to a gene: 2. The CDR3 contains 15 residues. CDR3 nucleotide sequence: TGTGCCACCAGTGATTTCGGACAGGGTCAAGAGACCCAGTACTTC. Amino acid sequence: CATSDFGQGQETQYF.

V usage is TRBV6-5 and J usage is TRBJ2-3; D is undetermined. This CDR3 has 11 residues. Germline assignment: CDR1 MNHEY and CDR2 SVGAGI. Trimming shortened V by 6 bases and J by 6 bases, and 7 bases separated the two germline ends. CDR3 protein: CASRTVDTQYF. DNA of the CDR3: TGTGCCAGCAGGACGGTGGATACGCAGTATTTT.

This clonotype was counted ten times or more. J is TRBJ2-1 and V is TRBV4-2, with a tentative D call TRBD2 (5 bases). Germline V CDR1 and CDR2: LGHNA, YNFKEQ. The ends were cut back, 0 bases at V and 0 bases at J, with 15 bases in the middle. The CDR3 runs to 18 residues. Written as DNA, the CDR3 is TGTGCCAGCAGCCAAGATAGAAGCGGTCGCAGCTCCTACAATGAGCAGTTCTTC. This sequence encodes CASSQDRSGRSSYNEQFF.

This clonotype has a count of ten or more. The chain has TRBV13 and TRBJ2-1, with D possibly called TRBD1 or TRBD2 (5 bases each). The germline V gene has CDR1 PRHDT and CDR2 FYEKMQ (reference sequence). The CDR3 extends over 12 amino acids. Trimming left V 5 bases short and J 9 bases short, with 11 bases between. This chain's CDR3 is CASSPGAVEQFF. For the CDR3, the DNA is TGTGCCAGCAGCCCCGGGGCAGTTGAGCAGTTCTTC. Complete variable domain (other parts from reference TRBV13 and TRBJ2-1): AAGVIQSPRHLIKEKRETATLKCYPIPRHDTVYWYQQGPGQDPQFLISFYEKMQSDKGSIPDRFSAQQFSDYHSELNMSSLELGDSALYFCASSPGAVEQFFGPGTRLTVL.

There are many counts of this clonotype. Written as DNA, the CDR3 is TGTGCCAGCAGCAAATTCCCACCTAATGGAGGAGATACGCAGTATTTT. It specifies CASSKFPPNGGDTQYF. V is TRBV21-1 and J is TRBJ2-3; the table assigns TRBD2, which was not confirmed against the DNA. TRBV21-1 represents a pseudogene. The CDR3 runs to 16 residues.

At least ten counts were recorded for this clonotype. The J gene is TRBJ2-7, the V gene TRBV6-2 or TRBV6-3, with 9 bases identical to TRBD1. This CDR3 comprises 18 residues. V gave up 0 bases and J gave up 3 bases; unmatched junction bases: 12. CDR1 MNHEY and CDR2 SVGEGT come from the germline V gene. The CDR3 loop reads CASSYSGQGSIKYYEQYF. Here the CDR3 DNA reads TGTGCCAGCAGTTACTCGGGACAGGGTAGTATCAAATACTACGAGCAGTACTTC.

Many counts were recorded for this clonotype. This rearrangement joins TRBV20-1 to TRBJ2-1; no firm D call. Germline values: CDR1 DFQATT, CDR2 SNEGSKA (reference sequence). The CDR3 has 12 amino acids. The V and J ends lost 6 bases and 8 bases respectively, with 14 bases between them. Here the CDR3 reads CSATHWGDEQFF. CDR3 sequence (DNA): TGCAGTGCGACACACTGGGGTGATGAGCAGTTCTTC.

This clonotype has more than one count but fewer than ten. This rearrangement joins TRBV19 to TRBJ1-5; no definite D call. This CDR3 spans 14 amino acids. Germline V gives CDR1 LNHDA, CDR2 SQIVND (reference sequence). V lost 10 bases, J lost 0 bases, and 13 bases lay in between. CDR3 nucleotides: TGTGCCATCCAACAGAGATATAGCAATCAGCCCCAGCATTTT. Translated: CAIQQRYSNQPQHF.

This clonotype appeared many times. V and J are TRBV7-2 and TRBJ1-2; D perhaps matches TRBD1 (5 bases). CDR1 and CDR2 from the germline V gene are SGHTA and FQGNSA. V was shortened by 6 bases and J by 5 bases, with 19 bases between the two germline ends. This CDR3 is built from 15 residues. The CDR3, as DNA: TGTGCCAGCAGTCGCTCCCCCTCGGGGGGATATGGCTACACCTTC. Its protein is CASSRSPSGGYGYTF.

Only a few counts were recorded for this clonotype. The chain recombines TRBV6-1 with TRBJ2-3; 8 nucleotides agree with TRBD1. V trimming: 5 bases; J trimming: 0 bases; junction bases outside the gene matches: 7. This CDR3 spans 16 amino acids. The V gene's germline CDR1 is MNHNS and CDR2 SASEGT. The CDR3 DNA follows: TGTGCCAGCAGTAAAGGGACAGGAACTAGCACAGATACGCAGTATTTT. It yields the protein CASSKGTGTSTDTQYF.

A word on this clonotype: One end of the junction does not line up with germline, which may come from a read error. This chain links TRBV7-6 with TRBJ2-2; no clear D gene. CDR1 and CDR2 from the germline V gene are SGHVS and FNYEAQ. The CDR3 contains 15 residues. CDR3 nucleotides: TGTGCCAGCCGCTTTAAACCCCCCCCCGCCGGGGAGCTGTTTTTT. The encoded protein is CASRFKPPPAGELFF.

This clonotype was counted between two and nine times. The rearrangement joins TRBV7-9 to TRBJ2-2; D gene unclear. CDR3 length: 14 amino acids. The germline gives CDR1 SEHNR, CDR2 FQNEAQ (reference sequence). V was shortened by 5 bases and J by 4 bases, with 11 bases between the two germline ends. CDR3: CASSLGESTGELFF. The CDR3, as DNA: TGTGCCAGCAGCCTAGGCGAGAGCACCGGGGAGCTGTTTTTT.

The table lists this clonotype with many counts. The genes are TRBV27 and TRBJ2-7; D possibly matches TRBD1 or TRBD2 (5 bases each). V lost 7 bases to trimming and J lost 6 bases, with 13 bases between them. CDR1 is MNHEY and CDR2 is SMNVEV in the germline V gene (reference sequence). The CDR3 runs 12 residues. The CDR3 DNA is TGTGCCAGCACTCAGGGCGGGTCCGAGCAGTACTTC. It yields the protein CASTQGGSEQYF.

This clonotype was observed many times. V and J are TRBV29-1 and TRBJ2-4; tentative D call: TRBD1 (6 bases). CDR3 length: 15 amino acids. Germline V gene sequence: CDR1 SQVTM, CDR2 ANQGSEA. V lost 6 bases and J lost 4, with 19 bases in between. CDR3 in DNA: TGCAGCGTCGAGAGTCTTGGACAGCCAAAAAACATTCAGTACTTC. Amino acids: CSVESLGQPKNIQYF. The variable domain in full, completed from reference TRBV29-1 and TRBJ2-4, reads SAVISQKPSRDICQRGTSLTIQCQVDSQVTMMFWYRQQPGQSLTLIATANQGSEATYESGFVIDKFPISRPNLTFSTLTVSNMSPEDSSIYLCSVESLGQPKNIQYFGAGTRLSVL.

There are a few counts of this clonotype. Written as DNA, the CDR3 is TGTGCCAGCAGCCAAGTCCTTGGGGGGAGCTCCTACAATGAGCAGTTCTTC. This gives the protein CASSQVLGGSSYNEQFF. The chain uses TRBV3-1 and TRBJ2-1, with a weak D call TRBD2 (6 bases). Germline-derived CDR1 and CDR2 are LGHDT and YNNKEL (reference sequence). V was clipped by 1 base and J by 0 bases, with 13 bases between them. The CDR3 length is 17 residues.

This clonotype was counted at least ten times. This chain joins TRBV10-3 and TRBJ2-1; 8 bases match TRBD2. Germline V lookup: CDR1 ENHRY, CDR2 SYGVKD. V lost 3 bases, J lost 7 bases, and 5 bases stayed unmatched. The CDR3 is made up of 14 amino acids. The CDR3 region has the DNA TGTGCCATCAGTGACCCGGGAGGGTCGAATGAGCAGTTCTTC. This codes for CAISDPGGSNEQFF.

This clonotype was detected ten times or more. The CDR3 loop is CASHRGRLQETQYF. The CDR3 DNA follows: TGTGCCAGTCACCGGGGCCGTTTACAAGAGACCCAGTACTTC. The chain couples TRBV6-1 to TRBJ2-5, with D perhaps assigned TRBD1 or TRBD2 (5 bases each). Germline CDR1 and CDR2: MNHNS and SASEGT. There are 14 residues in the CDR3. Trimming removed 9 bases at V and 2 bases at J, with 16 bases between.

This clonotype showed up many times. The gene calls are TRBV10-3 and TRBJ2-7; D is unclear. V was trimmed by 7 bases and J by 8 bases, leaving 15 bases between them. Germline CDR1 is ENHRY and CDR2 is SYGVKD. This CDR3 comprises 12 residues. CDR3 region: CAIMDDHQKQYF. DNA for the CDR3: TGTGCCATCATGGACGACCATCAGAAGCAGTACTTC.